The clone carrying this T cell receptor (beta chain) occurred many times. What it binds is unknown. These data belong to a study of regulatory T cells in long-lasting Graves disease. Whole-study results and caveats: Patients whose Graves' disease persisted exhibited lower TCR diversity than those newly diagnosed.

TCR beta libraries were built with iRepertoire HTBI primers and Arm-PCR of CDR3 regions. TCRdb re-derived calls from the multiplex PCR reads in MiXCR, one entry per CDR3 protein. The sample records about 660,000 distinct CDR3 sequences, about 30% being singletons. Time point denoted: persistent/refractory GD, antithyroid drugs over 5 years with positive TRAb. RNA extracted from PBMCs served as the sequencing template. In germline, CDR1 is SGHTA, CDR2 FQGNSA. The V gene lost 2 bases and the J gene lost 6 bases, with 10 bases spanning the gap. This CDR3 contains 13 residues. J is TRBJ1-2 and V is TRBV7-2, with D unclear. Source: peripheral blood mononuclear cells (PBMCs), taken when the disease was refractory, from a patient treated with antithyroid drugs. The clonotype comes from a female donor with Graves disease. CDR3 residues: CASSLRPQNGYTF. The CDR3 DNA is TGTGCCAGCAGCTTACGTCCCCAGAATGGCTACACCTTC.